This TCR beta chain was profiled in a study of blood T cell repertoires in COVID-19. Study-level information: Acute and convalescent COVID-19 samples came from the United States, Italy and Spain.

The Seattle patients joined while their infection was active and were tracked longitudinally afterward. This CDR3 has 16 residues. Germline V gene data show CDR1 as GTSNPN and CDR2 as SVGIG (reference sequence). V lost 7 bases and J 4 bases, leaving 25 bases between the germline ends. Authors' data handling: Quantification of nucleated cells was approximated via reference gene primer amplification. Clones were read by immunoSEQ multiplex PCR, and TCRdb kept only the in-frame ones, dropping some. That table furnishes V, J and clone size, whereas the DNA furnished D and trimming. This sample yields tens of thousands of clones, of which more than 80% are seen a single time; around 5% belongs to the top ten.

The TCR comes from a man aged 80 or over with COVID-19, enrolled during active disease. This chain links TRBV30 with TRBJ1-2, with TRBD1 as a possible D gene (6 bases). The sample comprised peripheral blood. The CDR3, as DNA: TGTGCCTCCTCGACAGGAAGAGGTGGGCCGACCTATGGCTACACCTTC. It encodes CASSTGRGGPTYGYTF. Supplemented by reference TRBV30 and TRBJ1-2, the full variable domain reads SQTIHQWPATLVQPVGSPLSLECTVEGTSNPNLYWYRQAAGRGLQLLFYSVGIGQISSEVPQNLSASRPQDRQFILSSKKLLLSDSGFYLCASSTGRGGPTYGYTFGSGTRLTVV.